This T cell receptor (beta chain) was observed in a study of graft-versus-host responses after intestinal transplantation. As for the study in general: All recipients were transplanted with multivisceral, liver-intestinal, or isolated intestinal grafts. Uniformly, recipients were administered anti-thymocyte globulin induction with subsequent tacrolimus and steroids for around three years. General study points: Analysis identified GvH clones in recipient marrow, with some appearing first in ileum or blood. Allografts carried high graft-versus-host to host-versus-graft clonal ratios in patients having graft-donor T cell macrochimerism.

The data were produced by immunoSEQ multiplex PCR, yet TCRdb's version contains in-frame clones alone and is incomplete. The profile shows 55,000 to 80,000 clones, approximately 91% of them singletons. Notes on this clone: Its antigen is still unknown.

There are 15 residues in the CDR3. CDR1 and CDR2 from the germline V gene are SNHLY and FYNNEI. Deletions cut 10 bases from V and 2 bases from J, with 20 bases between. The receptor was derived from a human donor who was the organ donor for an intestinal transplant. This specimen was unstimulated CD8+ T cells sorted from spleen or lymph node cells, taken before transplant. The chain carries TRBV2 and TRBJ2-5, with a weak D call TRBD2 (7 bases). CDR3 DNA sequence: TGTGCCACCATCATAGGGGGGGCTATTCAAGAGACCCAGTACTTC. Its translation: CATIIGGAIQETQYF. The full variable domain, with the rest looked up from reference TRBV2 and TRBJ2-5, is EPEVTQTPSHQVTQMGQEVILRCVPISNHLYFYWYRQILGQKVEFLVSFYNNEISEKSEIFDDQFSVERPDGSNFTLKIRSTKLEDSAMYFCATIIGGAIQETQYFGPGTRLLVL.